A selection of T cell receptor beta chains follows, all from one sample in a study of blood T cell repertoires in COVID-19. Sequencing was performed with immunoSEQ multiplex PCR; in TCRdb, only in-frame clones are kept and a portion is missing. Among 25,000 to 30,000 clones listed, roughly 91% were seen once. Sequencing used peripheral blood. The source is a man in his 70s with active COVID-19. Both conserved end residues are part of each CDR3. D genes are given only for firm matches.

d_call	v_call	j_call	cdr3_aa	cdr3_nt
TRBD1	TRBV27	TRBJ2-7	CASTPRTGYSYEQYF	TGTGCCAGCACTCCACGGACAGGCTATTCTTACGAGCAGTACTTC
TRBD1	TRBV9	TRBJ1-2	CASSLTGVDYGYTF	TGTGCCAGCAGCCTGACAGGGGTGGACTATGGCTACACCTTC
TRBD1	TRBV2	TRBJ1-4	CASSKQGTTNEKLFF	TGTGCCAGCAGCAAACAGGGGACAACTAATGAAAAACTGTTTTTT
TRBD1	TRBV18	TRBJ1-1	CASSPPVFGGTGTTEAFF	TGTGCCAGCTCACCACCCGTGTTTGGCGGGACAGGGACCACTGAAGCTTTCTTT
NA	TRBV3-1/TRBV3-2	TRBJ2-2	CASSPRTADGGELFF	TGTGCCAGCAGTCCACGGACAGCGGACGGCGGGGAGCTGTTTTTT
NA	TRBV5-4	TRBJ1-2	CASSLDRDGYTF	TGTGCCAGCAGCTTGGACAGAGATGGCTACACCTTC
NA	TRBV7-3	TRBJ2-3	CASSLTRDSDTQYF	TGTGCCAGCAGCTTAACCCGGGACTCAGATACGCAGTATTTT
TRBD1	TRBV11-3	TRBJ2-1	CASSVQGPPYNEQFF	TGTGCCAGCAGCGTACAGGGGCCCCCTTACAATGAGCAGTTCTTC
NA	TRBV7-9	TRBJ2-7	CASSLLANRVGGSSYEQYF	TGTGCCAGCAGCTTACTAGCGAACAGGGTTGGCGGGAGCTCCTACGAGCAGTACTTC
TRBD1	TRBV4-3	TRBJ2-5	CASSQDWATGEETQYF	TGCGCCAGCAGCCAAGATTGGGCGACAGGGGAAGAGACCCAGTACTTC